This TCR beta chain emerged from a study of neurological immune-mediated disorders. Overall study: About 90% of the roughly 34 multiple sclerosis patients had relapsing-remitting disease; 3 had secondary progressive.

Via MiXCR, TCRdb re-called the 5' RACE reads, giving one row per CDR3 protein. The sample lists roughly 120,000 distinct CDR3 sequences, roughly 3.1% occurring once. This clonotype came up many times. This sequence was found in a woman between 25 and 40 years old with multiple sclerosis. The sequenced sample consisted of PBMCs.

The CDR3: CSGRPSGQETQYF. CDR3 DNA sequence: TGCAGTGGCAGACCTAGCGGCCAAGAGACCCAGTACTTC. This rearrangement joins TRBV20-1 to TRBJ2-5; 7 positions agree with TRBD2. CDR1 is DFQATT and CDR2 is SNEGSKA in the germline V gene (reference sequence). The CDR3 length is 13 residues. J gave up 1 base and V 7 bases, and 6 bases lay outside the gene matches.